This T cell receptor (beta chain) emerged from a study of graft-versus-host responses after intestinal transplantation. Study observations and caveats: GvH clones detected in recipient marrow included some appearing first in ileum or blood. Subjects displaying graft-donor T cell macrochimerism possessed elevated graft-versus-host to host-versus-graft clonal ratios inside allografts.

For this clone: Antigen specificity is unknown.

This CDR3 spans 13 amino acids. The table came from immunoSEQ multiplex PCR; TCRdb's copy has only in-frame clones and leaves some out. The sample includes 45,000 to 60,000 clones, around 90% of them seen just once. Sequencing was performed on unstimulated CD4+ T cells sorted from spleen or lymph node cells, taken before transplant. This chain joins TRBV21-1 and TRBJ2-5; TRBD1 is the table's D call and was not checked against the DNA. The J call is in doubt because the DNA end fits TRBJ2-7 better. TRBV21-1 is a recognized pseudogene. The TCR was taken from a human donor who was the organ donor for an intestinal transplant. The CDR3 loop is CAGLDRAPYEQYF. Here the CDR3 DNA reads TGTGCCGGTCTGGACAGGGCCCCCTACGAGCAGTACTTC.